The TCR beta chain described here comes from a study of CXCR3-negative and CXCR3-positive naive CD8 T cells. Study results and caveats: Within a donor, both naive subsets shared TRBV-TRBJ usage, unlike memory cells.

Germline CDR1 SGHTA, CDR2 FQGNSA. The CDR3 loop spans 12 amino acids. The libraries of TRB cDNA were constructed through 5' RACE using UMI labels. TCRdb reprocessed the 5' RACE reads and keeps a single row for each CDR3 protein, giving no DNA. The sample shows approximately 62,000 distinct CDR3 sequences, and roughly 4.2% sits with its ten largest clones. A note on this clonotype: What it recognizes is unknown.

V usage is TRBV7-2 and J usage is TRBJ1-1. The sequence was collected from a human donor in good health. Some clones in this sample may be carry-over from other donors' samples. Sequenced input: naive CXCR3- CD8+ T cells from blood. Subset reported: CD45RO-CCR7+CD27+CD95- naive CD8+ T cells lacking CXCR3 (TNR3-). CDR3 in amino acids: CASSWGWSEAFF. Supplemented by reference TRBV7-2 and TRBJ1-1, the full variable domain reads GAGVSQSPSNKVTEKGKDVELRCDPISGHTALYWYRQSLGQGLEFLIYFQGNSAPDKSGLPSDRFSAERTGGSVSTLTIQRTQQEDSAVYLCASSWGWSEAFFGQGTRLTVV.